The clone carrying this T cell receptor (beta chain) was seen a handful of times. The data were taken from a study of regulatory T cells in long-lasting Graves disease. V was shortened by 7 bases and J by 3 bases, with 14 bases between the two germline ends. Germline V CDR1 and CDR2: MDHEN, SYDVKM. The CDR3 has 14 residues. Library construction for TCR beta used iRepertoire HTBI primers and Arm-PCR of CDR3 regions. TCRdb redid the calling of the multiplex PCR reads with MiXCR, one entry per CDR3 protein. The data hold around 460,000 distinct CDR3 sequences, with 20% to 25% observed a single time. Time point indicated: persistent/refractory GD, antithyroid drugs over 5 years with positive TRAb. Making the TCR library involved RNA that had been extracted from PBMCs.

This TCR came from a female donor with Graves disease. The rearrangement joins TRBV28 to TRBJ2-3; tentatively, D is TRBD2 (5 bases). Source: peripheral blood mononuclear cells (PBMCs), taken when the disease was refractory, from a patient treated with antithyroid drugs. The CDR3 sequence is CASTPGGFTDTQYF. The CDR3 DNA reads TGTGCCAGCACGCCCGGCGGGTTTACAGATACGCAGTATTTT.